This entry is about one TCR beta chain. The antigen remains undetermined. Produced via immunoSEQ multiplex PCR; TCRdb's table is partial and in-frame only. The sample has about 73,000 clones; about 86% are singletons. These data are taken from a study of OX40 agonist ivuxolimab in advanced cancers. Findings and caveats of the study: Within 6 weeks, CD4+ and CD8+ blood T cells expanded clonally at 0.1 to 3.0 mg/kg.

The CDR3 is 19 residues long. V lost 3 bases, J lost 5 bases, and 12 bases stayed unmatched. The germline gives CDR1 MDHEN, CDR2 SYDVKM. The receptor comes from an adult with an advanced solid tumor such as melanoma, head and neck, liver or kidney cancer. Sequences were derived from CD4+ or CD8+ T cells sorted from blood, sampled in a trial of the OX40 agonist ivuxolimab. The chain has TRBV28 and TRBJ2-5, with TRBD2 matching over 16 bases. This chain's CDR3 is CASSFPAGTSGGARETQYF. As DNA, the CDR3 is TGTGCCAGCAGTTTCCCTGCCGGGACTAGCGGGGGGGCCAGGGAGACCCAGTACTTC.